This T cell receptor (beta chain) was obtained from a study of blood T cell repertoires in COVID-19. Across the whole study: Material from acute and convalescent COVID-19 was sourced from the United States, Italy and Spain.

Data came from immunoSEQ multiplex PCR; TCRdb stores just in-frame clones and leaves some out. The sample consists of about 39,000 clones, 80% to 90% of them appearing once. Germline V gene lookup returns CDR1 MGHRA and CDR2 YSYEKL. The CDR3 totals 13 residues. V shed 4 bases and J shed 7 bases, with 14 bases lying between them. The chain combines TRBV4-1 with TRBJ2-7, with TRBD1 as a possible D gene (5 bases). The source is a man between 35 and 55 years old with active COVID-19. The sample consisted of peripheral blood. CDR3 sequence (DNA): TGCGCCAGCAGCCCTCAGGGCTTGACGGAGCAGTACTTC. Translating gives CASSPQGLTEQYF.